Each of the 27 T cell receptor beta chains below was sequenced from the same sample in a study of shared clonotypes between healthy human individuals. Libraries were prepared by immunoSEQ multiplex PCR; TCRdb keeps only in-frame clonotypes and omits some of them. This sample has fewer than 2.5 million clones, with approximately 93% found just once. The specimen sequenced was naive CD4+ T cells from PBMCs. As for subset: CD45RA+ positively selected. These TCRs come from a man aged 18 to 30 in good health. Some clones in this sample may be carry-over from other donors' samples.

The V call is TRBV7-2, the J call TRBJ2-7; D gene uncertain. The ends were cut back, 5 bases at V and 3 bases at J, with 20 bases in the middle. From germline, CDR1 is SGHTA and CDR2 FQGNSA. The CDR3 runs 16 residues. CDR3 in amino acids: CASSAGWGLDYYEQYF. As DNA, the CDR3 is TGTGCCAGCAGCGCTGGGTGGGGTCTAGATTACTACGAGCAGTACTTC.

The CDR3: CASTRARLETQYF. In DNA, the CDR3 is TGTGCCAGCACCCGAGCTAGACTAGAGACCCAGTACTTC. The chain has TRBV6-5 and TRBJ2-5; D is unclear. Germline CDR1 MNHEY, CDR2 SVGAGI. Trimming pared 7 bases from V and 4 bases from J, leaving 13 bases between. The CDR3 sequence is 13 residues long.

The chain joins TRBV6-6 to TRBJ2-1, with 12 nucleotides matching TRBD2. There are 14 residues in the CDR3. V shed 2 bases and J 14 bases; nucleotides not matched to a gene: 7. Germline V gives CDR1 MNHNY, CDR2 SVGAGI (reference sequence). The CDR3 reads CASSYQTSGSFEFF. The CDR3 DNA follows: TGTGCCAGCAGTTACCAGACTAGCGGGAGTTTTGAGTTCTTC.

The chain couples TRBV18 to TRBJ2-5, with no clear D. The CDR3 has 13 residues. With 6 bases removed from V and 5 bases from J, the gap between germline ends came to 13 bases. Germline V CDR1 and CDR2: KGHSH, LQKENI. The CDR3 DNA reads as TGTGCCAGCTCCCCCGACACCGAGGAGACCCAGTACTTC. Encoded protein: CASSPDTEETQYF.

Only a few counts were recorded for this clone. The genes are TRBV2 and TRBJ1-1, with D possibly TRBD1 on 5 matching bases. Germline V gene data show CDR1 as SNHLY and CDR2 as FYNNEI. This CDR3 is built from 14 residues. V was trimmed by 3 bases and J by 5 bases, leaving 13 bases between them. The CDR3 DNA follows: TGTGCCAGCAGTGAGGCAGGGATTGGGACTGAAGCTTTCTTT. It yields the protein CASSEAGIGTEAFF.

The chain combines TRBV27 with TRBJ2-3; perhaps D is TRBD1 or TRBD2 (5 bases each). Trimming took 7 bases from V and 8 from J, leaving 25 bases between them. The CDR3 runs 16 residues. From germline, CDR1 is MNHEY and CDR2 SMNVEV (reference sequence). The CDR3 DNA follows: TGTGCCAGCAATCAGCTCCGGGACCAGGGAGTAGTTACGCAGTATTTT. The encoded protein is CASNQLRDQGVVTQYF.

V gene TRBV2 combines with J gene TRBJ1-2; a possible D gene is TRBD1 (5 bases). CDR1 is SNHLY and CDR2 is FYNNEI in the germline V gene. The CDR3 runs 14 residues. V was shortened by 4 bases and J by 7 bases, with 16 bases between the two germline ends. CDR3 coding DNA: TGTGCCAGCAGTGTATCAGGGAACCTATCTGGCTACACCTTC. It translates to CASSVSGNLSGYTF.

The chain has TRBV4-1 and TRBJ2-7, with D hard to call. The ends were cut back, 1 base at V and 5 bases at J, with 12 bases in the middle. Germline lookup yields CDR1 MGHRA and CDR2 YSYEKL. The CDR3 spans 14 residues. Here the CDR3 reads CASSQVGGRHEQYF. CDR3 nucleotide sequence: TGCGCCAGCAGCCAAGTTGGCGGTCGCCACGAGCAGTACTTC.

CDR3 amino acids: CATSPKPNDREGDNQPQHF. For the CDR3, the DNA is TGCGCCACCTCTCCAAAACCCAATGACAGGGAGGGAGACAATCAGCCCCAGCATTTT. V gene TRBV5-1 combines with J gene TRBJ1-5; TRBD1 matches 7 bases. CDR1 is SGHRS and CDR2 is YFSETQ in the germline V gene. V was clipped by 9 bases and J by 3 bases; unmatched bases: 24. This CDR3 is built from 19 residues.

The gene calls are TRBV5-4 and TRBJ2-1; TRBD2 agrees at 11 bases. CDR1 and CDR2 from the germline V gene are SGHNT and YYREEE (reference sequence). V lost 2 bases to trimming and J lost 6 bases; unmatched junction nucleotides: 7. This CDR3 has 16 residues. CDR3 amino acids: CASSFAPGLAVNEQFF. In nucleotides, the CDR3 is TGTGCCAGCAGCTTTGCTCCGGGACTAGCGGTCAATGAGCAGTTCTTC.

The gene calls are TRBV7-9 and TRBJ2-1, with D possibly being TRBD2 (6 bases). This CDR3 region has 17 residues. Germline V CDR1 and CDR2: SEHNR, FQNEAQ (reference sequence). Trimming removed 5 bases from V and 4 bases from J, with 21 bases in between. The CDR3 sequence: CASSLPDTGVGYNEQFF. CDR3 coding DNA: TGTGCCAGCAGCCTACCCGACACGGGAGTTGGTTACAATGAGCAGTTCTTC.

The J gene is TRBJ2-2, the V gene TRBV9; the D is unclear. The CDR3 contains 13 residues. Germline-derived CDR1 and CDR2 are SGDLS and YYNGEE. Trimming cost V 5 bases and J 5 bases, with 10 bases left between them. The CDR3 reads CASSWVNTGELFF. CDR3 nucleotides: TGTGCCAGCAGTTGGGTGAATACCGGGGAGCTGTTTTTT.

The rearrangement joins TRBV7-7 to TRBJ2-1, with a weak D call TRBD2 (5 bases). This CDR3 is 15 amino acids long. Trimming removed 5 bases from V and 2 bases from J, with 13 bases in between. From germline, CDR1 is SSHAT and CDR2 FNYEAQ (reference sequence). CDR3 DNA: TGTGCCAGCAGCCCCCAGAGAGCGGCCTACAATGAGCAGTTCTTC. Translated: CASSPQRAAYNEQFF.

The V gene is TRBV18, the J gene TRBJ1-1, with D unresolved. This CDR3 is built from 13 residues. V gave up 5 bases and J gave up 1 base, with 8 bases separating them. CDR1 and CDR2 (germline): KGHSH, LQKENI. DNA of the CDR3: TGTGCCAGCTCATCGTCGGGGAACACTGAAGCTTTCTTT. Translated: CASSSSGNTEAFF.

The rearrangement joins TRBV30 to TRBJ2-7; D is undetermined. The length of the CDR3 is 14 residues. The V and J ends lost 0 bases and 5 bases respectively, with 14 bases between them. Germline assignment: CDR1 GTSNPN and CDR2 SVGIG (reference sequence). CDR3 nucleotide sequence: TGTGCCTGGAGTGTAACGTTCATCAACCACGAGCAGTACTTC. It codes for CAWSVTFINHEQYF.

DNA for the CDR3: TGTGCCAGCAGCCCAACAGGGCGTCGAGAAAAACTGTTTTTT. It encodes CASSPTGRREKLFF. This sequence joins TRBV9 and TRBJ1-4, with D possibly matching TRBD1 (6 bases). Trimming took 4 bases from V and 8 from J, leaving 15 bases between them. Looked up from germline, CDR1 is SGDLS and CDR2 is YYNGEE. The CDR3 contains 14 residues.

The chain carries TRBV5-1 and TRBJ2-1, with D unresolved. V lost 0 bases and J 8 bases, leaving 6 bases between the germline ends. Per the germline V gene, CDR1 is SGHRS and CDR2 is YFSETQ. The CDR3 is made up of 12 amino acids. Here the CDR3 reads CASSLADYEQFF. The CDR3 DNA reads TGCGCCAGCAGCTTGGCTGACTATGAGCAGTTCTTC.

The J gene is TRBJ2-5, the V gene TRBV7-8, with unresolved D. Germline CDR1 SGHVS, CDR2 FQNEAQ. Trimming stripped 5 bases from V and 4 bases from J, with 14 bases between. The CDR3 length is 14 residues. The DNA for the CDR3 is TGTGCCAGCAGCCATGAGAGACGGCGAGAGACCCAGTACTTC. Protein product: CASSHERRRETQYF.

The chain uses TRBV27 and TRBJ1-2; TRBD1 might be the D (6 bases). The CDR3 totals 13 residues. CDR1 and CDR2 from the germline V gene are MNHEY and SMNVEV (reference sequence). Trimming removed 3 bases from V and 7 bases from J, with 12 bases in between. The DNA of the CDR3 is TGTGCCAGCAGTTTTTCCAGGGGAAGTGGCTACACCTTC. Protein sequence: CASSFSRGSGYTF.

The chain combines TRBV28 with TRBJ2-7; possible D gene TRBD2, 6 bases. CDR1 is MDHEN, CDR2 SYDVKM, per germline. The CDR3 totals 16 residues. Trimming took 3 bases from V and 7 from J, leaving 22 bases between them. The CDR3 DNA sequence: TGTGCCAGCAGTTTCGTGGCGGGACGATCCCTGGTAGAGCAGTACTTC. Amino acid sequence: CASSFVAGRSLVEQYF.

The chain uses TRBV28 and TRBJ2-5; tentative D call: TRBD1 (5 bases). The CDR3 runs 15 residues. Germline CDR1 and CDR2: MDHEN and SYDVKM. V was trimmed by 5 bases and J by 1 base, leaving 14 bases between them. For the CDR3, the DNA is TGTGCCAGCAGTAGCTACCAGGGTAGCCAAGAGACCCAGTACTTC. The encoded protein is CASSSYQGSQETQYF.

V and J are TRBV10-3 and TRBJ1-5, with D possibly being TRBD1 (5 bases). Trimming took off 7 bases at V and 6 bases at J, with 13 bases between the two ends. Germline CDR1 is ENHRY and CDR2 is SYGVKD. The CDR3 extends over 13 amino acids. The CDR3 is CAITGVEGQPQHF. The CDR3 DNA is TGTGCCATCACGGGGGTCGAGGGTCAGCCCCAGCATTTT.

The V call is TRBV5-1, the J call TRBJ2-7; TRBD2 might be the D (5 bases). CDR1 and CDR2 from the germline V gene are SGHRS and YFSETQ. The CDR3 totals 16 residues. Trimming removed 0 bases from V and 1 base from J, with 14 bases in between. The CDR3 here is CASSLVGALYSYEQYF. The CDR3 bases are TGCGCCAGCAGCTTGGTGGGAGCACTTTATTCCTACGAGCAGTACTTC.

V is TRBV10-3 and J is TRBJ2-1; unclear D gene. The CDR3 is made up of 15 amino acids. Trimming left V 3 bases short and J 2 bases short, with 11 bases between. Germline CDR1 and CDR2: ENHRY and SYGVKD. The CDR3 spells CAISELGMPYNEQFF. The CDR3, as DNA: TGTGCCATCAGTGAACTGGGGATGCCCTACAATGAGCAGTTCTTC.

Turning to this clone: Other DNA sequences in this specimen translate into the identical CDR3. The V gene is TRBV18, the J gene TRBJ2-3, with TRBD2 matching over 10 bases. V shed 3 bases, J shed 2 bases, and the junction held 5 bases outside the gene matches. Germline V gene data show CDR1 as KGHSH and CDR2 as LQKENI. The length of the CDR3 is 16 residues. DNA of the CDR3: TGTGCCAGCTCACCGTGGACTAGCGGAAACACAGATACGCAGTATTTT. Residues: CASSPWTSGNTDTQYF.

The V gene is TRBV27, the J gene TRBJ2-1; TRBD2 might be the D (6 bases). V lost 11 bases, J lost 1 base, and 15 bases lay in between. The CDR3 has 14 amino acids. CDR1 MNHEY and CDR2 SMNVEV come from the germline V gene (reference sequence). CDR3 protein: CAAMGGRSYNEQFF. The CDR3 bases are TGTGCCGCCATGGGAGGACGGTCCTACAATGAGCAGTTCTTC.

This chain links TRBV6-5 with TRBJ2-1; D remains ambiguous. CDR1 and CDR2 from the germline V gene are MNHEY and SVGAGI. Trimming removed 0 bases at V and 7 bases at J, with 7 bases between. This CDR3 comprises 13 residues. The CDR3 coding sequence is TGTGCCAGCAGTTACTCACAATGGAATGAGCAGTTCTTC. Protein product: CASSYSQWNEQFF.